A selection of T cell receptor beta chains follows, all from one sample in a study of T cells in Graves' hyperthyroidism and ophthalmopathy. TCRdb re-called the multiplex PCR reads with MiXCR, one entry per CDR3 protein. The sample records around 540,000 distinct CDR3 sequences, 40% to 55% being singletons. The source material was peripheral blood or thyroid tissue (not recorded which). These receptors were obtained from a woman aged 18-30 years with Graves' hyperthyroidism. The CDR3 runs from the conserved cysteine through the conserved F or W. The D gene is left open where the match is weak. Not all rows give a size; the values are once, few, many and, for expanded clones, a class.

>few|TRBV7-2|TRBJ1-3|NA
TGCGCCAGCAGCCAAGGGGTCAGCTCTGGAAACACCATATATTTT
CASSQGVSSGNTIYF
>NA|TRBV12-3/TRBV12-4|TRBJ1-3|NA
TGTGCCAGCAGTGAACACTTGAACTCTGGAAACACCATATATTTT
CASSEHLNSGNTIYF
>many|TRBV2|TRBJ1-1|NA
TGTGCCAGCAGTCGCCAGGAATTGAACACTGAAGCTTTCTTT
CASSRQELNTEAFF
>few|TRBV10-3|TRBJ2-7|TRBD1
TGTGCCAGCAGTGAGTCCCGGACAGGCGGCTCCGAGCAGTACTTC
CASSESRTGGSEQYF
>NA|TRBV7-9|TRBJ2-7|NA
TGTGCCAGCCGCGCTCCTCCCGACGAGCAGTACTTC
CASRAPPDEQYF
>NA|TRBV6-5|TRBJ2-7|NA
TGTGCCAGCAGTTCCGGGATGTCCTACGAGCAGTACTTC
CASSSGMSYEQYF
>NA|TRBV6-5|TRBJ1-4|NA
TGTGCCAGCAGTTCCGTTATGCAGGCTTCTTCGGAAAAACTGTTTTTT
CASSSVMQASSEKLFF
>NA|TRBV12-3/TRBV12-4|TRBJ1-5|NA
TGTGCCAGCAGTCGAAATAGCAATCAGTCCCAGCATTTT
CASSRNSNQSQHF
>NA|TRBV20-1|TRBJ2-7|TRBD2
TGCAGTGCCCCCCTTCCAGCGGGAGGTCTGGACGAGCAGTACTTC
CSAPLPAGGLDEQYF
>NA|TRBV7-8|TRBJ1-5|NA
TGTGCCAGCAGCGGAACAAGGGGAAATCAGCCCCAGCATTTT
CASSGTRGNQPQHF
>many|TRBV2|TRBJ1-2|NA
TGTGCCAGCGCGGCAACTAACTATGGCTACACCTTC
CASAATNYGYTF
>NA|TRBV9|TRBJ2-5|NA
TGTGCCAGCAGCGTAGCCGATGAGTACCAAGAGACCCAGTACTTC
CASSVADEYQETQYF
>once|TRBV11-2|TRBJ2-5|NA
TGTGCCAGCAGCCCGGCCGGGACAAGGAATCAGCCCCAGTACTTC
CASSPAGTRNQPQYF
>NA|TRBV29-1|TRBJ2-5|TRBD2
TGCAGCGTTGAGAAGGGAGGGCGGGGGACCCAGTACTTC
CSVEKGGRGTQYF
>many|TRBV7-9|TRBJ2-2|NA
TGTGCCAGTAGTACAGGGAATACCGGGGAGCTGTTTTTT
CASSTGNTGELFF
>NA|TRBV19|TRBJ1-5|NA
TGTGCCAGTAGTATAGACGGAATGGGGAATCAGCCCCAGCATTTT
CASSIDGMGNQPQHF
>NA|TRBV11-3|TRBJ1-2|NA
TGTGCCAGCAGCTACCTTGTGGGGGGGAACTATGGCTACACCTTC
CASSYLVGGNYGYTF
>NA|TRBV6-5|TRBJ1-1|TRBD1
TGTGCCAGCAGTTCCCACTGGACAGGTAAGAACACTGAAGCTTTCTTT
CASSSHWTGKNTEAFF
>NA|TRBV10-3|TRBJ2-6|NA
TGTGCCATCAGGGAATCTGGGGCCAACGTCCTGACTTTC
CAIRESGANVLTF
>many|TRBV25-1|TRBJ1-2|NA
TGTGCCAGCAGTGAAGAGGGGCTGCATGGCTACACCTTC
CASSEEGLHGYTF
>NA|TRBV7-4|TRBJ1-5|NA
TGTGCCAGCAGCTCACATTCGGGGGAGCCCCAGCATTTT
CASSSHSGEPQHF
>NA|TRBV19|TRBJ1-1|NA
TGTGCCAGTAGTAGAGATAACACTGAAGCTTTCTTT
CASSRDNTEAFF
>few|TRBV20-1|TRBJ2-7|NA
TGCAGTGCTAGAGAATTGGCGAGCGAGCAGTACTTC
CSARELASEQYF
>few|TRBV7-2|TRBJ1-2|TRBD1
TGTGCCAGCAGCTTAGGATACGGGACAGGGTCCGGCTACACCTTC
CASSLGYGTGSGYTF
>few|TRBV9|TRBJ2-7|TRBD2
TGTGCCAGCATCGCTAGGCTAGCGGGACCCTCCTACGAGCAGTACTTC
CASIARLAGPSYEQYF
>NA|TRBV7-2|TRBJ2-7|NA
TGTGCCAGCAGCTTATTGTTTCCGGGAACCCACGAGCAGTACTTC
CASSLLFPGTHEQYF
>many|TRBV7-2|TRBJ1-4|TRBD1
TGTGCCAGCAGCTTAGCGCTCGGTTCGGGACAGTCTTTT
CASSLALGSGQSF
>NA|TRBV7-3|TRBJ1-1|NA
TGTGCCAGCAGTCTCAAGGGTTGGGAGAACACTGAAGCTTTCTTT
CASSLKGWENTEAFF
>NA|TRBV10-2|TRBJ2-7|TRBD1
TGCGCCAGCATCCAAGACCGACAGGGGTGGGTCCACGAGCAGTACTTC
CASIQDRQGWVHEQYF
>NA|TRBV24-1|TRBJ2-7|NA
TGTGCCACCAGTGTCGGAGGAGGCTACGAGCAGTACTTC
CATSVGGGYEQYF
>NA|TRBV2|TRBJ1-1|NA
TGTGCCAGCAGTTTATCCGCAGGGATTCGAGCTGAAGCTTTCTTT
CASSLSAGIRAEAFF
>many|TRBV2|TRBJ1-1|NA
TGTGCCAGCAGTGAAACAGGGTGGACTGAAGCTTTCTTT
CASSETGWTEAFF
>many|TRBV7-9|TRBJ1-1|TRBD1
TGTGCCAGCAGCTTGGGGACAGGGCGAACTGAAGCTTTCTTT
CASSLGTGRTEAFF
>NA|TRBV7-2|TRBJ2-2|NA
TGTGCCAGCAGTTTAACAGGAGGAGCACCCGGGGAGCTGTTTTTT
CASSLTGGAPGELFF
>NA|TRBV11-1|TRBJ1-5|TRBD1
TGTGCCAGCAGCTCGCTGACAGGGCTTAATCAGCCCCAGCATTTT
CASSSLTGLNQPQHF
>many|TRBV14|TRBJ1-2|NA
TGTGCCAGCAGCCAGACAACCCGCGGAGGCTACACCTTC
CASSQTTRGGYTF
>many|TRBV7-9|TRBJ1-5|NA
TGTGCCAGCAGCTGGGACAAGGATCAGCCCCAGCATTTT
CASSWDKDQPQHF
>NA|TRBV12-3/TRBV12-4|TRBJ2-5|NA
TGTGCCAGCATCCGGGACCAAGAGACCCAGTACTTC
CASIRDQETQYF
>NA|TRBV25-1|TRBJ1-1|NA
TGTGCCAGCAGTGAAGGTAGGGGGATGAACACTGAAGCTTTCTTT
CASSEGRGMNTEAFF
>many|TRBV9|TRBJ1-4|NA
TGTGCCAGCAGCGTCGAGCAGGGGCCTAATGAAAAACTGTTTTTT
CASSVEQGPNEKLFF
>few|TRBV10-1|TRBJ2-6|TRBD2
TGCGCCAGCAGTGAGTCGAGGACTAGCGGGAGAGGCCCTGGGGCCAACGTCCTGACTTTC
CASSESRTSGRGPGANVLTF
>NA|TRBV9|TRBJ1-1|NA
TGTGCCAGCAGCTTAGAGCCACAGGGAAACACTGAAGCTTTCTTT
CASSLEPQGNTEAFF
>NA|TRBV5-1|TRBJ1-5|NA
TGCGCCAGCAGCTTGGATGGGTCCCTTTATAGCAATCAGCCCCAGCATTTT
CASSLDGSLYSNQPQHF